This section outlines one TCR beta chain sequence together with its context. Profiled with immunoSEQ multiplex PCR; TCRdb holds only in-frame clones, not every one. The table lists 150,000 to 200,000 clones, more than 85% of them singletons. Germline V lookup: CDR1 MNHEY, CDR2 SVGEGT. V lost 0 bases to trimming and J lost 6 bases, with 14 bases between them. The CDR3 covers 15 residues. This specimen comes from a study of blood T cell repertoires in COVID-19. Material: peripheral blood. The clonotype originates from a man aged 45-60 years with acute or convalescent COVID-19. The gene calls are TRBV6-2 or TRBV6-3 and TRBJ1-2, with D perhaps matching TRBD1 (5 bases). CDR3 in amino acids: CASSYSTRGSDGYTF. DNA of the CDR3: TGTGCCAGCAGTTACTCGACGCGGGGGTCGGATGGCTACACCTTC.